The T cell receptor (beta chain) under discussion was sequenced for a study of regulatory T cells in long-lasting Graves disease. Study-level information: Freshly diagnosed Graves' patients had used antithyroid drugs for under 3 months.

The CDR3 is 16 residues long. The germline V gene encodes CDR1 ENHRY and CDR2 SYGVKD. The V segment lost 5 bases and the J segment 3 bases; nucleotides outside the gene matches: 4. Time point reported: newly diagnosed GD, antithyroid drugs for less than 3 months. The TCR library was made from RNA that had been extracted from PBMCs in TRIzol. The TCR beta library used iRepertoire HTBI primers with Arm-PCR amplification of CDR3. In the source study's methods: Samples jointly harbored fewer than 65 TRBV and 14 TRBJ segments. A single record per CDR3 protein comes from TCRdb applying MiXCR to the multiplex PCR reads. V and J calls and clone size were set by TCRdb, not the authors. The sample records roughly 500,000 distinct CDR3 sequences, approximately 13% being singletons. This clonotype appeared many times. The data also belong to a second study, concerning T cells in Graves' hyperthyroidism and ophthalmopathy. That source reports: The study enrolled patients aged 18 to 65 with newly diagnosed hyperthyroidism of under 2 months' duration.

V gene TRBV10-3 combines with J gene TRBJ2-3; 14 bases match TRBD2. The source of this sequence is a man aged 30 to 39 with Graves disease. This sample comprised peripheral blood mononuclear cells (PBMCs), obtained at new diagnosis, from a patient treated with antithyroid drugs. Here the CDR3 reads CAISTGLAGGTDTQYF. CDR3 sequence (DNA): TGTGCCATCAGTACTGGACTAGCGGGAGGAACAGATACGCAGTATTTT.